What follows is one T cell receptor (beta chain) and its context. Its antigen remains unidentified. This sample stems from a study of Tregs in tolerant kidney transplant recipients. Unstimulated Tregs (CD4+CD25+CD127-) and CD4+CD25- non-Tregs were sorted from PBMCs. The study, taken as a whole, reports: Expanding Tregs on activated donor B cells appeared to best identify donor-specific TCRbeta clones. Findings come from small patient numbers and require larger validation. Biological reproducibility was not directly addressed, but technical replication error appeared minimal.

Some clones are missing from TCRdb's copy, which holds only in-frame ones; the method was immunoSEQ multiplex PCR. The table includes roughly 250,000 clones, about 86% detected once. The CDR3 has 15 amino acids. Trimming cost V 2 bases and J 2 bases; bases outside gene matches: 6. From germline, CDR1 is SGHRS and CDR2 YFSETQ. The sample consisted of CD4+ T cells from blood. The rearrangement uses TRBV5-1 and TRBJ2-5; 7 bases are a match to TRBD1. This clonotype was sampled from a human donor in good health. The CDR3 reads CASSLGTALQETQYF. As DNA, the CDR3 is TGCGCCAGCAGCTTAGGGACAGCCCTTCAAGAGACCCAGTACTTC.